Shown below are 32 T cell receptor beta chains from a single sample sequenced in a study of shared clonotypes between healthy human individuals. Clones were read by immunoSEQ multiplex PCR, and TCRdb kept only the in-frame ones, dropping some. The data hold roughly 2.5 million clones, with 85% to 95% observed a single time. Sequencing was carried out using naive CD4+ T cells sorted from blood. The subset: CD45RA+ positively selected. The receptors stem from a man aged 18 to 29 in good health.

V and J are TRBV14 and TRBJ2-1; the D gene is possibly TRBD2 (5 bases). The CDR3 is made up of 18 amino acids. The V end lost 1 base, the J end lost 5 bases, and 21 bases lay between the germline ends. The germline V gene encodes CDR1 SGHDN and CDR2 FVKESK. CDR3 in amino acids: CASSQVLRYQSGHNEQFF. The CDR3, as DNA: TGTGCCAGCAGCCAAGTTCTTAGATACCAAAGCGGTCACAATGAGCAGTTCTTC.

The chain is built from TRBV28 and TRBJ1-4; D may be TRBD1 (6 bases). The CDR3 has 15 amino acids. Between the trimmed V and J ends, which lost 3 bases and 7 bases, there was a span of 15 bases. The V gene's germline CDR1 is MDHEN and CDR2 SYDVKM. The CDR3 region has the DNA TGTGCCAGCAGTTTTGGGGGGGCTGGAGGTGAAAAACTGTTTTTT. Its protein product is CASSFGGAGGEKLFF.

The CDR3 DNA sequence: TGTGCCAGCACAGGGGGAGTTAATGAAAAACTGTTTTTT. Translated, it gives CASTGGVNEKLFF. The V call is TRBV5-8, the J call TRBJ1-4; TRBD1 agrees at 7 bases. Germline lookup yields CDR1 SGHTS and CDR2 YDEGEE. The CDR3 has 13 residues. Losses at the gene ends were 6 bases for V and 4 bases for J; bases not matched to a gene: 3.

The chain uses TRBV15 and TRBJ1-6; D is undetermined. The CDR3 loop spans 13 amino acids. Trimming pared 5 bases from V and 6 bases from J, leaving 8 bases between. Germline assignment: CDR1 LNHNV and CDR2 YYDKDF (reference sequence). The CDR3 loop reads CATSPSSNSPLHF. The DNA for the CDR3 is TGTGCCACCAGCCCGAGCAGTAATTCACCCCTCCACTTT.

This clone was counted between two and nine times. Other DNA sequences in this specimen translate into the identical CDR3. V is TRBV29-1 and J is TRBJ1-1; D ambiguous. V was shortened by 4 bases and J by 3 bases, with 3 bases between the two germline ends. This CDR3 spans 10 amino acids. Per germline, CDR1 SQVTM and CDR2 ANQGSEA. Here the CDR3 DNA reads TGCAGCGTTGGATACACTGAAGCTTTCTTT. Protein product: CSVGYTEAFF.

This chain connects TRBV6-1 to TRBJ2-7, with a tentative D call TRBD2 (5 bases). CDR1 and CDR2 from the germline V gene are MNHNS and SASEGT. The CDR3 is made up of 14 amino acids. Trimming took 5 bases from V and 4 from J, leaving 15 bases between them. In DNA form, the CDR3 reads TGTGCCAGCAGTTCGCCTGCACGAGGGTACGAGCAGTACTTC. Amino acids: CASSSPARGYEQYF.

This chain uses TRBV20-1 with TRBJ2-6; D is uncertain. Trimming removed 4 bases from V and 3 bases from J, with 1 base in between. Germline V gene sequence: CDR1 DFQATT, CDR2 SNEGSKA (reference sequence). This CDR3 region has 11 residues. For the CDR3, the DNA is TGCAGTGCTATTGGGGCCAACGTCCTGACTTTC. This encodes CSAIGANVLTF.

The chain has TRBV30 and TRBJ2-7; 7 positions match TRBD2. V was pared by 3 bases and J by 3 bases, with 14 bases of the junction left unmatched. The CDR3 consists of 16 residues. Germline values: CDR1 GTSNPN, CDR2 SVGIG (reference sequence). CDR3 amino acids: CAWSGGGDRPYYEQYF. DNA of the CDR3: TGTGCCTGGAGCGGGGGAGGGGATCGCCCCTACTACGAGCAGTACTTC.

This chain uses TRBV30 with TRBJ2-6; D gene uncertain. CDR1 is GTSNPN and CDR2 is SVGIG in the germline V gene (reference sequence). This CDR3 spans 13 amino acids. The V and J ends lost 6 bases and 0 bases respectively, with 6 bases between them. CDR3 DNA: TGTGCCTGCGGGCACTCTGGGGCCAACGTCCTGACTTTC. It yields the protein CACGHSGANVLTF.

In regard to this clone: The identical CDR3 is also encoded by other nucleotide sequences in the sample. V gene TRBV7-9 combines with J gene TRBJ1-2; D is unresolved. The germline CDR1 and CDR2 sequences are SEHNR and FQNEAQ (reference sequence). The CDR3 length is 13 residues. The V end lost 1 base, the J end lost 2 bases, and 5 bases lay between the germline ends. The CDR3 nucleotides read TGTGCCAGCAGCTTAGGAGGAAACTATGGCTACACCTTC. Translation: CASSLGGNYGYTF.

The chain links TRBV7-2 to TRBJ1-1, with D perhaps TRBD1 (6 bases). The CDR3 totals 14 residues. V gave up 7 bases and J gave up 6 bases, with 18 bases separating them. The germline V gene has CDR1 SGHTA and CDR2 FQGNSA. The CDR3 coding sequence is TGTGCCAGCACCCTAGGGGGGACAATCTCTGAAGCTTTCTTT. Amino acids: CASTLGGTISEAFF.

This chain links TRBV5-1 with TRBJ2-7; D might be TRBD2 (5 bases). In germline, CDR1 is SGHRS, CDR2 YFSETQ. Trimming left V 4 bases short and J 2 bases short, with 13 bases between. The CDR3 is made up of 14 amino acids. CDR3 loop: CASSASGIAYEQYF. CDR3 in DNA: TGCGCCAGCAGCGCATCCGGGATTGCCTACGAGCAGTACTTC.

Details on this clone: The same CDR3 can be traced to other DNA sequences in this sample. The chain recombines TRBV5-6 with TRBJ2-7; D is uncertain. Trimming took off 0 bases at V and 4 bases at J, with 5 bases between the two ends. The germline CDR1 and CDR2 sequences are SGHDT and YYEEEE. The CDR3 extends over 12 amino acids. CDR3 sequence: CASSLGVYEQYF. DNA of the CDR3: TGTGCCAGCAGCTTGGGGGTTTACGAGCAGTACTTC.

The chain has TRBV29-1 and TRBJ1-1; perhaps TRBD1 as D (6 bases). The CDR3 consists of 13 residues. In germline, CDR1 is SQVTM, CDR2 ANQGSEA. Here the CDR3 reads CSDLTGPNTEAFF. CDR3 coding DNA: TGCAGTGACCTAACAGGGCCGAACACTGAAGCTTTCTTT. The whole variable domain, remainder taken from reference TRBV29-1 and TRBJ1-1, is SAVISQKPSRDICQRGTSLTIQCQVDSQVTMMFWYRQQPGQSLTLIATANQGSEATYESGFVIDKFPISRPNLTFSTLTVSNMSPEDSSIYLCSDLTGPNTEAFFGQGTRLTVV.

V and J are TRBV5-6 and TRBJ2-1, with no clear D. The CDR3 contains 15 residues. Trimming removed 0 bases at V and 0 bases at J, with 7 bases between. CDR1 SGHDT and CDR2 YYEEEE come from the germline V gene. The CDR3, as DNA: TGTGCCAGCAGCTTGGTTTCTAGCTCCTACAATGAGCAGTTCTTC. Translating gives CASSLVSSSYNEQFF.

The V and J genes are TRBV4-3 and TRBJ2-7, with D perhaps matching TRBD1 (5 bases). Trimming took off 0 bases at V and 7 bases at J, with 16 bases between the two ends. CDR1 and CDR2 (germline): LGHNA, YSLEER. The CDR3 contains 15 residues. CDR3 region: CASSQEGQGLGEQYF. Here the CDR3 DNA reads TGCGCCAGCAGCCAAGAGGGCCAGGGTCTGGGGGAGCAGTACTTC.

The chain has TRBV27 and TRBJ1-2; D is perhaps TRBD1 (6 bases). This CDR3 is built from 12 residues. The V gene lost 5 bases and the J gene lost 4 bases, with 8 bases spanning the gap. Germline loops: CDR1 MNHEY, CDR2 SMNVEV (reference sequence). The CDR3 nucleotides are TGTGCCAGCAGTCTACAGGGCTATGGCTACACCTTC. Amino acids: CASSLQGYGYTF.

With regard to this clone: This same CDR3 is encoded by further DNA sequences in the sample. This rearrangement joins TRBV6-6 to TRBJ2-7, with 7 bases matching TRBD2. Trimming took 0 bases from V and 2 from J; bases not matched to a gene: 1. CDR1 is MNHNY, CDR2 SVGAGI, per germline (reference sequence). This CDR3 has 14 residues. DNA for the CDR3: TGTGCCAGCAGTTACTCACGGGGGGCCTACGAGCAGTACTTC. This encodes CASSYSRGAYEQYF.

CDR3 coding DNA: TGTGCCAGCAGCTTGAGGGCAGGGGCGCCCACTGAAGCTTTCTTT. This sequence encodes CASSLRAGAPTEAFF. This chain uses TRBV5-4 with TRBJ1-1; tentatively, D is TRBD1 (6 bases). V was pared by 1 base and J by 4 bases, with 14 bases between. The CDR3 contains 15 residues. CDR1 and CDR2 (germline): SGHNT, YYREEE (reference sequence).

The chain recombines TRBV4-1 with TRBJ2-7; 15 bases match TRBD2. The CDR3 extends over 18 amino acids. The J segment lost 5 bases and the V segment lost 5 bases, leaving 13 bases of the junction unmatched. The germline V gene encodes CDR1 MGHRA and CDR2 YSYEKL. DNA of the CDR3: TGCGCCAGCAGCACACCGGGACTAGCGGGAGGAGTTTCCCACGAGCAGTACTTC. Amino acid sequence: CASSTPGLAGGVSHEQYF.

The chain couples TRBV7-2 to TRBJ2-7, with a weak D call TRBD1 (5 bases). Trimming stripped 1 base from V and 0 bases from J, with 19 bases between. Germline loops: CDR1 SGHTA, CDR2 FQGNSA. CDR3 length: 18 residues. Here the CDR3 DNA reads TGTGCCAGCAGCTTAGAACCGAAGAGACAGTTAAGCTCCTACGAGCAGTACTTC. This codes for CASSLEPKRQLSSYEQYF.

V is TRBV13 and J is TRBJ1-1; 7 nucleotides match TRBD1. CDR3 length: 12 amino acids. From germline, CDR1 is PRHDT and CDR2 FYEKMQ (reference sequence). Trimming took 3 bases from V and 9 from J; bases not matched to a gene: 4. CDR3 residues: CASSLSRGQAFF. In DNA form, the CDR3 reads TGTGCCAGCAGCTTGAGTAGGGGGCAAGCTTTCTTT.

Of note for this clone: The same CDR3 can be traced to other DNA sequences in this sample. V gene TRBV19 combines with J gene TRBJ1-5, with TRBD1 identical over 7 bases. Germline CDR1 is LNHDA and CDR2 is SQIVND (reference sequence). Trimming at V came to 3 bases and at J to 6 bases, leaving 5 bases not matched to a gene. CDR3 size: 14 residues. CDR3 amino acids: CASSIRQGGQPQHF. The CDR3 bases are TGTGCCAGTAGTATTCGACAGGGTGGTCAGCCCCAGCATTTT.

This clone has only one observation. The genes are TRBV6-5 and TRBJ1-1, with TRBD1 as a possible D gene (6 bases). There are 14 residues in the CDR3. CDR1 and CDR2 from the germline V gene are MNHEY and SVGAGI. V lost 2 bases to trimming and J lost 3 bases, with 10 bases between them. This CDR3 reads CASSYRGSDTEAFF. The DNA for the CDR3 is TGTGCCAGCAGTTACAGGGGGTCGGACACTGAAGCTTTCTTT.

This clone has a handful of counts. CDR3 bases: TGTGCCAGCAGCCCTTTCGGAGCCACGAACACTGAAGCTTTCTTT. It codes for CASSPFGATNTEAFF. The rearrangement joins TRBV7-2 to TRBJ1-1; D uncertain. Germline V gene lookup returns CDR1 SGHTA and CDR2 FQGNSA. The V and J ends lost 5 bases and 1 base respectively, with 14 bases between them. The CDR3 totals 15 residues.

As for this clone: The same CDR3 can be traced to other DNA sequences in this sample. The chain has TRBV7-9 and TRBJ1-1, with D possibly matching TRBD1 (5 bases). Looked up from germline, CDR1 is SEHNR and CDR2 is FQNEAQ (reference sequence). The CDR3 totals 14 residues. V lost 5 bases, J lost 5 bases, and 15 bases lay in between. CDR3 protein: CASSPLGGGTEAFF. Written as DNA, the CDR3 is TGTGCCAGCAGCCCCCTCGGGGGGGGGACTGAAGCTTTCTTT.

This chain links TRBV7-9 with TRBJ1-6; TRBD1 agrees at 7 bases. The CDR3 runs 14 residues. Trimming removed 7 bases from V and 6 bases from J; junction bases left unmatched: 6. Germline CDR1 SEHNR, CDR2 FQNEAQ (reference sequence). In nucleotides, the CDR3 is TGTGCCAGCACCCTGACAGGGAGTAATTCACCCCTCCACTTT. Its translation is CASTLTGSNSPLHF. The variable domain in full, with the rest retrieved from reference TRBV7-9 and TRBJ1-6, is DTGVSQNPRHKITKRGQNVTFRCDPISEHNRLYWYRQTLGQGPEFLTYFQNEAQLEKSRLLSDRFSAERPKGSFSTLEIQRTEQGDSAMYLCASTLTGSNSPLHFGNGTRLTVT.

This chain connects TRBV30 to TRBJ2-1, with a possible D match to TRBD2 (6 bases). V lost 3 bases and J 9 bases, leaving 18 bases between the germline ends. Germline loops: CDR1 GTSNPN, CDR2 SVGIG (reference sequence). CDR3 length equals 14 residues. CDR3 residues: CAWRVGGWLTEQFF. The CDR3 DNA is TGTGCCTGGAGGGTTGGGGGGTGGTTGACTGAGCAGTTCTTC.

The CDR3 sequence: CSARAKDTQYF. The CDR3 DNA reads as TGCAGTGCTAGAGCGAAGGATACGCAGTATTTT. The chain joins TRBV20-1 to TRBJ2-3, with unresolved D. Germline V lookup: CDR1 DFQATT, CDR2 SNEGSKA (reference sequence). The CDR3 is 11 residues long. V gave up 1 base and J gave up 6 bases, with 5 bases separating them.

The chain joins TRBV2 to TRBJ1-6; D gene unclear. The CDR3 covers 13 residues. V was clipped by 5 bases and J by 7 bases, with 9 bases between them. Germline assignment: CDR1 SNHLY and CDR2 FYNNEI. The CDR3 nucleotides are TGTGCCAGCAGTCCAGACATGAATTCACCCCTCCACTTT. Translated: CASSPDMNSPLHF.

This chain joins TRBV7-2 and TRBJ1-1; no clear D gene. Trimming took 1 base from V and 10 from J, leaving 13 bases between them. The CDR3 totals 13 residues. Germline values: CDR1 SGHTA, CDR2 FQGNSA. As DNA, the CDR3 is TGTGCCAGCAGCTTAGTACACCGGGAGCCAGCTTTCTTT. Protein product: CASSLVHREPAFF. Complete variable domain (other parts from reference TRBV7-2 and TRBJ1-1): GAGVSQSPSNKVTEKGKDVELRCDPISGHTALYWYRQSLGQGLEFLIYFQGNSAPDKSGLPSDRFSAERTGGSVSTLTIQRTQQEDSAVYLCASSLVHREPAFFGQGTRLTVV.

The genes are TRBV30 and TRBJ1-2; no clear D gene. Deletions cut 4 bases from V and 8 bases from J, with 17 bases between. From germline, CDR1 is GTSNPN and CDR2 SVGIG (reference sequence). The CDR3 consists of 13 residues. CDR3 protein: CAWTPGGRRGYTF. CDR3 nucleotides: TGTGCCTGGACGCCAGGTGGGAGGCGGGGCTACACCTTC.